The T cell receptor beta chain described here comes from a study of control samples from healthy donors and cancer patients. Method: immunoSEQ multiplex PCR; TCRdb's copy keeps in-frame clones and lacks some. This sample carries around 110,000 clones, more than 85% of them seen once, and the ten largest clones take roughly 2.6%. Trimming stripped 4 bases from V and 8 bases from J, with 15 bases between. Germline V gives CDR1 SGHNT, CDR2 YYREEE (reference sequence). CDR3 length: 13 amino acids. The sequencing sample was made of blood. The clonotype was recovered from a man aged 25 to 40 in good health. This chain connects TRBV5-4 to TRBJ1-2; the D gene is possibly TRBD1 (5 bases). CDR3 DNA sequence: TGTGCCAGCAGCCAAGGGACGGGGCGGGGCTACACCTTC. It yields the protein CASSQGTGRGYTF.